This T cell receptor (beta chain) came from a study of shared clonotypes between healthy human individuals. General study results and limits: Clonotype sharing among donors was expected to depend on sequencing depth.

This CDR3 region has 13 residues. The ends were cut back, 6 bases at V and 7 bases at J, with 10 bases in the middle. Germline V CDR1 and CDR2: MDHEN, SYDVKM. Note on this clone: Its antigen is undetermined.

This table comes from immunoSEQ multiplex PCR, and its TCRdb copy is limited to in-frame clones, with some not included. This repertoire shows some 2 million clones, 90% to 95% found once; its top ten account for 0.13%. V and J are TRBV28 and TRBJ1-6; no definite D call. The sequencing input was naive CD4+ T cells sorted from blood. Subset of the sample: CD45RA+ positively selected. The TCR originated in a young man in good health. The CDR3 here is CASSRENNSPLHF. The CDR3 nucleotides read TGTGCCAGCAGCCGGGAAAACAATTCACCCCTCCACTTT.